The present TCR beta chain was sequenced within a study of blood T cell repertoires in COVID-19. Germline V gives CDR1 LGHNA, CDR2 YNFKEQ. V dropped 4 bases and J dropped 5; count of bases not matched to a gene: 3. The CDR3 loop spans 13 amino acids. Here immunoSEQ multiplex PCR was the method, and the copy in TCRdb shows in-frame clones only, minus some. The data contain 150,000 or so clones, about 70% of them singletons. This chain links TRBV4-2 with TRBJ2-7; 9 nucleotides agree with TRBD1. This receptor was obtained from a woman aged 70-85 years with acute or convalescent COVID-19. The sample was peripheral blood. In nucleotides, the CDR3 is TGTGCCAGCAGCCTGCGGACAGGGGACGAGCAGTACTTC. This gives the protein CASSLRTGDEQYF.